The T cell receptor (beta chain) described here comes from a study of T cells in Graves' hyperthyroidism and ophthalmopathy. At least ten counts were recorded for this clonotype. TCR beta CDR3 regions were amplified from RNA. Primed by the HTBI set, a first-round RT-PCR was run on the TCR CDR3. TCRdb reanalysed the multiplex PCR reads using MiXCR and keeps one entry per CDR3 protein. The sample yields 350,000 or so distinct CDR3 sequences, 15% to 20% seen once. This CDR3 has 12 amino acids. In germline, CDR1 is MDHEN, CDR2 SYDVKM. The V end lost 2 bases, the J end lost 5 bases, and 6 bases lay between the germline ends.

This sequence originates from a woman in her fifties or sixties with Graves' hyperthyroidism. The specimen was blood. The V call is TRBV28, the J call TRBJ1-2; D ambiguous. The CDR3 here is CASSLGGYGYTF. The DNA of the CDR3 is TGTGCCAGCAGTTTAGGAGGGTATGGCTACACCTTC.